This TCR beta chain was documented in a study of blood T cell repertoires in COVID-19. In the study overall: Material from acute and convalescent COVID-19 was sourced from the United States, Italy and Spain.

What the recovered Cohort 3 donors had was two negative PCRs, clearance, or symptom resolution. Germline CDR1 reads MGHRA; CDR2 reads YSYEKL. The CDR3 is 16 amino acids. The V gene end was trimmed by 4 bases and the J gene end by 2 bases; junction bases not matched to a gene: 7. Per the original data handling: Scientists estimated how many nucleated cells there were by amplifying reference gene primers. TCRdb keeps only in-frame clones here, not all; method: immunoSEQ multiplex PCR. V and J calls and clone size follow that table, whereas D and trimming were derived from the DNA. Among some 150,000 clones listed, about nine tenths were seen once.

The sequence was collected from a young woman who had recovered from COVID-19. Source material: PBMCs or T cells enriched from blood (not recorded which). The chain is built from TRBV4-1 and TRBJ1-2, with 10 nucleotides matching TRBD1. The CDR3 sequence: CASSLSRTGGNYGYTF. The CDR3 DNA sequence: TGCGCCAGCAGCCTTTCCCGGACAGGGGGAAACTATGGCTACACCTTC.